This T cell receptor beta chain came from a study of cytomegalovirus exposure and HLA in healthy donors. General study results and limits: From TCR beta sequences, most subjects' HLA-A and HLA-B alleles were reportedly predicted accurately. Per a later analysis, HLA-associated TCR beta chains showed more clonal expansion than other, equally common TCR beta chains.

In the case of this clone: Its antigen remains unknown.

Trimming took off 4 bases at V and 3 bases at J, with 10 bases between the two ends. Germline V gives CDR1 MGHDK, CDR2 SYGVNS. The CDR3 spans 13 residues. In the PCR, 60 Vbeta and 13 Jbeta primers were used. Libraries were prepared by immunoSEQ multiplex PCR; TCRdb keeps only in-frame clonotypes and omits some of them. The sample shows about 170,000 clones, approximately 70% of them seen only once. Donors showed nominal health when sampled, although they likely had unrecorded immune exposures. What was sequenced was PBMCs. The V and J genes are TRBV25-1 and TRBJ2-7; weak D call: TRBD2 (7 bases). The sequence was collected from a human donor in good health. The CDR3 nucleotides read TGTGCCAGCAGTGTAGGGGGGGGCTACGAGCAGTACTTC. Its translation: CASSVGGGYEQYF.